The 8 T cell receptor beta chains listed next were all sequenced from one sample in a study of OX40 agonist ivuxolimab in advanced cancers. Libraries were prepared by immunoSEQ multiplex PCR; TCRdb keeps only in-frame clonotypes and omits some of them. The sample lists 60,000 to 80,000 clones; 65% to 90% were seen once. Sequences were derived from CD4+ or CD8+ T cells sorted from blood, sampled in a trial of the OX40 agonist ivuxolimab. The receptors were sampled from an adult with an advanced solid tumor such as melanoma, head and neck, liver or kidney cancer.

With respect to this clone: Its ends do not fully match the called genes, so a read error is possible. The rearrangement links TRBV28 to TRBJ2-7; tentative D call: TRBD2 (7 bases). The CDR3 is 11 residues long. Germline values: CDR1 MDHEN, CDR2 SYDVKM. The CDR3 reads CETGGSGSGDF. As DNA, the CDR3 is TGTGAAACGGGGGGCTCGGGATCAGGGGACTTC.

This clone was counted once. The chain combines TRBV7-6 with TRBJ1-1, with D perhaps TRBD1 (5 bases). Germline-derived CDR1 and CDR2 are SGHVS and FNYEAQ. CDR3 size: 17 residues. V gave up 0 bases and J gave up 1 base, with 15 bases separating them. CDR3 nucleotides: TGTGCCAGCAGCTTAGCACCCACTTGGGGGGGGAACACTGAAGCTTTCTTT. Translation gives CASSLAPTWGGNTEAFF. Full variable domain (outside the CDR3, taken from reference TRBV7-6 and TRBJ1-1): GAGVSQSPRYKVTKRGQDVALRCDPISGHVSLYWYRQALGQGPEFLTYFNYEAQQDKSGLPNDRFSAERPEGSISTLTIQRTEQRDSAMYRCASSLAPTWGGNTEAFFGQGTRLTVV.

The V gene is TRBV9, the J gene TRBJ2-5; 7 bases match TRBD2. V lost 3 bases, J lost 4 bases, and 6 bases stayed unmatched. The length of the CDR3 is 14 residues. Germline V lookup: CDR1 SGDLS, CDR2 YYNGEE. The CDR3 sequence: CASSEAGSGETQYF. The CDR3 region has the DNA TGTGCCAGCAGCGAAGCGGGATCGGGAGAGACCCAGTACTTC.

The chain links TRBV9 to TRBJ2-2; D call uncertain. V lost 0 bases and J lost 0, with 6 bases in between. CDR1 SGDLS and CDR2 YYNGEE come from the germline V gene. This CDR3 spans 15 amino acids. This CDR3 is CASSVGVTNTGELFF. For the CDR3, the DNA is TGTGCCAGCAGCGTAGGAGTGACGAACACCGGGGAGCTGTTTTTT.

This clone showed up just once. This rearrangement joins TRBV7-6 to TRBJ2-7; tentatively, D is TRBD1 (5 bases). V lost 1 base to trimming and J lost 6 bases, with 7 bases between them. Germline V gives CDR1 SGHVS, CDR2 FNYEAQ. CDR3 length equals 12 residues. The CDR3 spells CASSLGGLEQYF. DNA for the CDR3: TGTGCCAGCAGCTTAGGGGGCCTCGAGCAGTACTTC.

The rearrangement links TRBV4-1 to TRBJ2-6; TRBD2 agrees at 9 bases. Germline values: CDR1 MGHRA, CDR2 YSYEKL. CDR3 length: 14 residues. The V and J ends lost 6 bases and 7 bases, in that order; junction bases with no gene match: 4. The CDR3 reads CASSLLAGANVLTF. The CDR3 bases are TGCGCCAGCAGTCTCCTAGCGGGAGCCAACGTCCTGACTTTC.

This chain uses TRBV5-5 with TRBJ2-1; TRBD2 might be the D (6 bases). The CDR3 has 12 residues. V lost 4 bases to trimming and J lost 9 bases, with 11 bases between them. CDR1 SGHKS and CDR2 YYEKEE come from the germline V gene (reference sequence). In DNA, the CDR3 is TGTGCCAGCAGCCCGGGAGCGGGTGAGCAGTTCTTC. Protein product: CASSPGAGEQFF.

This clone has only a few counts. V and J are TRBV9 and TRBJ2-5; D is possibly TRBD1 (5 bases). Trimming shortened V by 7 bases and J by 8 bases, and 18 bases separated the two germline ends. Looked up from germline, CDR1 is SGDLS and CDR2 is YYNGEE. The CDR3 length is 13 residues. The CDR3 spells CASGSTASKTQYF. CDR3 coding DNA: TGTGCCAGCGGCTCGACAGCGTCTAAAACCCAGTACTTC. The full variable domain, in which reference TRBV9 and TRBJ2-5 provide the parts outside the CDR3, is DSGVTQTPKHLITATGQRVTLRCSPRSGDLSVYWYQQSLDQGLQFLIQYYNGEERAKGNILERFSAQQFPDLHSELNLSSLELGDSALYFCASGSTASKTQYFGPGTRLLVL.